The rows below give T cell receptor beta chains drawn from one sample of a study of shared clonotypes between healthy human individuals. Sequenced by immunoSEQ multiplex PCR; TCRdb stores in-frame clones only, minus some. The sample includes some 500,000 clones, 75% to 80% of them seen just once. Sequenced input: PBMCs. The source is a middle-aged woman in good health. Some clones in this sample may be carry-over from other donors' samples. Both conserved end residues are part of each CDR3. D genes are given only for firm matches. The listing skips clone size in some rows; elsewhere it reads once, few, many or a size class.

j_call	clone_size	d_call	v_call	cdr3_nt	cdr3_aa
TRBJ2-7	.	.	TRBV6-5	TGTGCCAGCAGCCCCAATGGCGCAACATTGCACTTC	CASSPNGATLHF
TRBJ2-7	.	TRBD1	TRBV7-9	TGTGCCAGCAGTTCGACAGGGGACGGCGAGCAGTACTTC	CASSSTGDGEQYF
TRBJ2-2	once	.	TRBV7-2	TGTGCCAGCAGCTTAGGGTGGGGCCGAACCGGGGAGCTGTTTTTT	CASSLGWGRTGELFF
TRBJ2-7	once	TRBD1	TRBV4-1	TGCGCCAGCAGCCAATCAGGGATAGGGACAGGGGCTTCCTACGAGCAGTACTTC	CASSQSGIGTGASYEQYF
TRBJ2-7	.	TRBD2	TRBV19	TGTGCCAGTAGTCCAGCCGGGACTAGCGGGAACTACGAGCAGTACTTC	CASSPAGTSGNYEQYF
TRBJ2-7	.	.	TRBV30	TGTGCCTGGAAATCAGGGGCACCCTACGAGCAGTACTTC	CAWKSGAPYEQYF
TRBJ2-7	.	.	TRBV28	TGTGCCAGCAGTTCCCCGAGTGCGGTCTACGAGCAGTACTTC	CASSSPSAVYEQYF
TRBJ1-3	once	.	TRBV15	TGTGCCACCAGCAGAGAAGCAGGTTATGGAAACACCTTATATTTT	CATSREAGYGNTLYF
TRBJ1-5	.	.	TRBV28	TGTGCCAGCAGTTCACTACCTCGTGAGATTCAGCCCCAGCATTTT	CASSSLPREIQPQHF
TRBJ2-6	.	.	TRBV5-1	TGCGCCAGCAGCTTGGATGTCTCTGGGGCCAACGTCCTGACTTTC	CASSLDVSGANVLTF
TRBJ2-3	.	TRBD1	TRBV28	TGTGCCAGCAAACAGGGGGCAATTGATACGCAGTATTTT	CASKQGAIDTQYF
TRBJ2-7	.	TRBD2	TRBV10-2	TGCGCCAGCAGCGGCGGGAGGGCGTACGAGCAGTACTTC	CASSGGRAYEQYF
TRBJ2-7	.	TRBD1	TRBV27	TGTGCCAGCAGTTTCCTGGACAGGGACGAGCAGTACTTC	CASSFLDRDEQYF
TRBJ2-7	once	.	TRBV2	TGTGCCAGCAGTGGAGGTAGCGGACCCTACGAGCAGTACTTC	CASSGGSGPYEQYF
TRBJ2-2	.	.	TRBV28	TGTGCCAGCAGTTTTTACAGGATGAACACCGGGGAGCTGTTTTTT	CASSFYRMNTGELFF
TRBJ1-1	.	.	TRBV25-1	TGTGCCAGCAGTGAACCGGGACTCGGGAACACTGAAGCTTTCTTT	CASSEPGLGNTEAFF
TRBJ2-7	.	TRBD1	TRBV28	TGTGCCAGCAGACACCCACACAGGGGGTCCTACGAGCAGTACTTC	CASRHPHRGSYEQYF
TRBJ2-1	.	TRBD2	TRBV30	TGTGCCTGGAGTCCCGGACTAGCGGGGCCAAGCTCCTACAATGAGCAGTTCTTC	CAWSPGLAGPSSYNEQFF
TRBJ2-1	.	.	TRBV11-2	TGTGCCAGCAGCTTGGGCTTCTCCTACAATGAGCAGTTCTTC	CASSLGFSYNEQFF
TRBJ2-5	.	.	TRBV12-5	TGTGCTAGTGGTTTCGGTAGGGGGGAGGAGACCCAGTACTTC	CASGFGRGEETQYF
TRBJ1-1	once	.	TRBV30	TGTGCCTGGAGGGGTGGCACTGAAGCTTTCTTT	CAWRGGTEAFF
TRBJ2-1	many	TRBD1	TRBV15	TGTGCCACCAGCCACCCGACAGGGGACTCCTACAATGAGCAGTTCTTC	CATSHPTGDSYNEQFF
TRBJ2-1	few	.	TRBV4-3	TGCGCCAGCAGCCAAGATGGACGCCGAGGGGAGCAGTTCTTC	CASSQDGRRGEQFF
TRBJ2-7	.	.	TRBV7-8	TGTGCCAGCAGCGAAGAGGGGTATAGGTACGAGCAGTACTTC	CASSEEGYRYEQYF
TRBJ2-2	.	.	TRBV5-1	TGCGCCAGCAGCTACGGGACTTTTAACACCGGGGAGCTGTTTTTT	CASSYGTFNTGELFF
TRBJ2-5	many	TRBD1	TRBV5-6	TGTGCCAGCAGCCGAGGACAGGTTCAAGAGACCCAGTACTTC	CASSRGQVQETQYF
TRBJ2-1	once	TRBD1	TRBV29-1	TGCAGCACACAAACCAGGGGGCCTTACAATGAGCAGTTCTTC	CSTQTRGPYNEQFF
TRBJ2-7	many	TRBD2	TRBV6-1	TGTGCCAGCAATCCAGCGGGAGGACTGACATACGAGCAGTACTTC	CASNPAGGLTYEQYF
TRBJ2-7	few	TRBD1	TRBV25-1	TGTGCCAGCAGTACATGGGACAGGGATTACGAGCAGTACTTC	CASSTWDRDYEQYF
TRBJ1-4	.	.	TRBV19	TGTGCCAGTAGTATCACAGGGATATTTTCAACTAATGAAAAACTGTTTTTT	CASSITGIFSTNEKLFF
TRBJ2-7	few	TRBD2	TRBV4-2	TGTGCCAGCAGCCAACCGGGAGGTCGCTCCTACGAGCAGTACTTC	CASSQPGGRSYEQYF